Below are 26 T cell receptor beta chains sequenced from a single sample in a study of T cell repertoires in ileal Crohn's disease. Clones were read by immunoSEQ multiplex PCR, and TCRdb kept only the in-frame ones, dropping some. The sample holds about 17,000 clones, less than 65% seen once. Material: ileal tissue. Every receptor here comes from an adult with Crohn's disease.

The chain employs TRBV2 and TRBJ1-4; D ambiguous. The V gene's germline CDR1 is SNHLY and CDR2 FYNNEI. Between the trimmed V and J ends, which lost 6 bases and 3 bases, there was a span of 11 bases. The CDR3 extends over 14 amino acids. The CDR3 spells CASRGSSANEKLFF. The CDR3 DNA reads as TGTGCCAGCAGGGGCTCCTCAGCTAATGAAAAACTGTTTTTT.

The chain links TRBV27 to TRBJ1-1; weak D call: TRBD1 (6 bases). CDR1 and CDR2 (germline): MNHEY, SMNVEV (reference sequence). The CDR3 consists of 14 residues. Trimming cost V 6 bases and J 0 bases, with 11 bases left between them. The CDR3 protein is CASRTGMVNTEAFF. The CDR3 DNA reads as TGTGCCAGCAGAACAGGGATGGTGAACACTGAAGCTTTCTTT.

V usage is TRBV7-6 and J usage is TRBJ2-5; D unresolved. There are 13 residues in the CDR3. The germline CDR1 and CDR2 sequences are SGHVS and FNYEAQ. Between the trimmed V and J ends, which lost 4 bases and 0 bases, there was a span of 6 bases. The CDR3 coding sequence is TGTGCCAGCAGCTCACTGTACCAAGAGACCCAGTACTTC. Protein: CASSSLYQETQYF.

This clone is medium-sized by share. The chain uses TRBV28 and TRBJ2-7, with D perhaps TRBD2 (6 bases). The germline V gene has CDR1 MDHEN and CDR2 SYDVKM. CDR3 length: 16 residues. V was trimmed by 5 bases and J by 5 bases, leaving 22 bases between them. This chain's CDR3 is CASSPSPPAPGDEQYF. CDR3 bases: TGTGCCAGCAGTCCATCCCCTCCAGCGCCGGGGGACGAGCAGTACTTC.

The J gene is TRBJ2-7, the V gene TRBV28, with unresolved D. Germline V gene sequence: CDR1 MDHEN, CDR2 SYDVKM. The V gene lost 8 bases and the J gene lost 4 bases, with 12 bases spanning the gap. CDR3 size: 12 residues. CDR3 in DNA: TGTGCCAGCGCATATGCAGAATACGAGCAGTACTTC. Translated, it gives CASAYAEYEQYF.

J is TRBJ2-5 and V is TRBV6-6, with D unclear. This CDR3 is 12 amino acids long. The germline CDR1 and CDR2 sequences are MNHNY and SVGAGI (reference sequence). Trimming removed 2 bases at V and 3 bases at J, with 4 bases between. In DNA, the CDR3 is TGTGCCAGCAGTTACCCCAAAGAGACCCAGTACTTC. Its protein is CASSYPKETQYF.

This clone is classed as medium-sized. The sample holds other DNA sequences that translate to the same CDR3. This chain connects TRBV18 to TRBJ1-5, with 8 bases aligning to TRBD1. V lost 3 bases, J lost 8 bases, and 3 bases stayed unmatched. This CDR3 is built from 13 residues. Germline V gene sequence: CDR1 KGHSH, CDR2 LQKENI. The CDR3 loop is CASSPQGAEPQHF. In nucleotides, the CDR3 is TGTGCCAGCTCACCTCAGGGGGCCGAGCCCCAGCATTTT.

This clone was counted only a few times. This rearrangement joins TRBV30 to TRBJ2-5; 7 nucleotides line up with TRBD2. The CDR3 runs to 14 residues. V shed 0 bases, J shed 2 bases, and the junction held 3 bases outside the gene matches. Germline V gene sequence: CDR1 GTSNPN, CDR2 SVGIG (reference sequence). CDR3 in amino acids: CAWSVVSGQETQYF. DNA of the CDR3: TGTGCCTGGAGTGTTGTTAGCGGGCAAGAGACCCAGTACTTC.

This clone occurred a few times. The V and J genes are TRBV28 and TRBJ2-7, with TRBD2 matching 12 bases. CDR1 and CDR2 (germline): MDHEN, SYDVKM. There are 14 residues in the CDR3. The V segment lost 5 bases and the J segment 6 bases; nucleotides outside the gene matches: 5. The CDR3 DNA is TGTGCCAGCAGTCCAGGGACTAGCGGGCTCGAGCAGTACTTC. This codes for CASSPGTSGLEQYF.

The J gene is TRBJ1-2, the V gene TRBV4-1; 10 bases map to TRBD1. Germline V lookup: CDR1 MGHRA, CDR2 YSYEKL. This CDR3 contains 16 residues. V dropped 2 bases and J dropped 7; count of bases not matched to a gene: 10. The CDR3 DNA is TGCGCCAGCAGCCAACTTTCTCCCGGGACAGGGGCTGGCTACACCTTC. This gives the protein CASSQLSPGTGAGYTF.

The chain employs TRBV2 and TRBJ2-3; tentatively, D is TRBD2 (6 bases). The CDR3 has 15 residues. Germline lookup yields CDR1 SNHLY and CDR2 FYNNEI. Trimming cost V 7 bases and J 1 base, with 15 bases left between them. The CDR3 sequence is CASTLWASGTDTQYF. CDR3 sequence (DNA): TGTGCCAGCACTTTATGGGCTAGCGGCACAGATACGCAGTATTTT. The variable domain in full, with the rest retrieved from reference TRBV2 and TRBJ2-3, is EPEVTQTPSHQVTQMGQEVILRCVPISNHLYFYWYRQILGQKVEFLVSFYNNEISEKSEIFDDQFSVERPDGSNFTLKIRSTKLEDSAMYFCASTLWASGTDTQYFGPGTRLTVL.

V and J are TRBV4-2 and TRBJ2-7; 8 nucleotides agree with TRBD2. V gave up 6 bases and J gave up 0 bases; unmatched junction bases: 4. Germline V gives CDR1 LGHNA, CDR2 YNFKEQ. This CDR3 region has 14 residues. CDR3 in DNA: TGTGCCAGCAGTCGGGAGGGTACCTCCTACGAGCAGTACTTC. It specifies CASSREGTSYEQYF.

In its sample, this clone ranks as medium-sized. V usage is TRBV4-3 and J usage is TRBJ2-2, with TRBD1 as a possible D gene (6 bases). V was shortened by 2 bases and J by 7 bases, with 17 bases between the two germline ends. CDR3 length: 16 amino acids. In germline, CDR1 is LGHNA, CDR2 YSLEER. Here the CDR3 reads CASSQLQGSGDGELFF. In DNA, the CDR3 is TGCGCCAGCAGCCAACTCCAAGGATCAGGGGACGGGGAGCTGTTTTTT.

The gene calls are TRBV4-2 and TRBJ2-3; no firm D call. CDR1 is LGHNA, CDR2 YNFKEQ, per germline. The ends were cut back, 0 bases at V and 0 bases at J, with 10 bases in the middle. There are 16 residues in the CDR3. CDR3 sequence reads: CASSQDWRTSTDTQYF. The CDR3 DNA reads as TGTGCCAGCAGCCAAGATTGGAGAACGAGCACAGATACGCAGTATTTT.

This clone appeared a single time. CDR3 nucleotide sequence: TGTGCCAGCAGTGGGAACGGGAGGGGCTACGAGCAGTACTTC. Translated: CASSGNGRGYEQYF. The V gene is TRBV2, the J gene TRBJ2-7; 8 bases map to TRBD2. Germline V gene lookup returns CDR1 SNHLY and CDR2 FYNNEI. The CDR3 spans 14 residues. The trim removed 4 bases at V and 3 bases at J, leaving 5 bases unmatched.

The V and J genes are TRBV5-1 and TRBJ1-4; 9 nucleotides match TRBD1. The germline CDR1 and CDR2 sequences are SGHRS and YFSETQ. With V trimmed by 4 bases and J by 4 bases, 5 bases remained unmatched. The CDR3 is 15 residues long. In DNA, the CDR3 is TGCGCCAGCAGCCCTTGGACAGGGGATAATGAAAAACTGTTTTTT. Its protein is CASSPWTGDNEKLFF.

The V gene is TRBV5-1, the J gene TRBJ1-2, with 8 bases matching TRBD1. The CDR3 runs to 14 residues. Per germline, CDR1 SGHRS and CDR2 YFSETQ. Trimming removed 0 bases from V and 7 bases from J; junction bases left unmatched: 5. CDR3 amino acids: CASSLDRGGRGYTF. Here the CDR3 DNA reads TGCGCCAGCAGCTTGGACAGGGGGGGACGTGGCTACACCTTC.

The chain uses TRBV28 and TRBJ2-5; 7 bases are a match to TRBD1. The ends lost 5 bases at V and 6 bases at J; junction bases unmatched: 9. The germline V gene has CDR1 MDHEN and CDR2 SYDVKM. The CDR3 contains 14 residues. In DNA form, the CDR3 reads TGTGCCAGCAGTGTCGGACAGGAATGGCAGACCCAGTACTTC. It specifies CASSVGQEWQTQYF.

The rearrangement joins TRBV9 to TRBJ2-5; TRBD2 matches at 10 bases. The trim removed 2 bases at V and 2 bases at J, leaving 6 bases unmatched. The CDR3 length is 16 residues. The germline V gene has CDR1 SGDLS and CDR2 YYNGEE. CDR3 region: CASSVGTSVMQETQYF. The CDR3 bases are TGTGCCAGCAGCGTTGGGACTAGCGTAATGCAAGAGACCCAGTACTTC.

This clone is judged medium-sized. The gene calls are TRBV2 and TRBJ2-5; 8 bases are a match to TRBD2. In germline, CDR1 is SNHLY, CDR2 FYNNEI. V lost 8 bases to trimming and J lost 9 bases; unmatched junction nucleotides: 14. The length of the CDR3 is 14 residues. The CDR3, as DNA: TGTGCCAGCCTTATAGATAGCGGGATAGGGGCCCAGTACTTC. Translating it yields CASLIDSGIGAQYF.

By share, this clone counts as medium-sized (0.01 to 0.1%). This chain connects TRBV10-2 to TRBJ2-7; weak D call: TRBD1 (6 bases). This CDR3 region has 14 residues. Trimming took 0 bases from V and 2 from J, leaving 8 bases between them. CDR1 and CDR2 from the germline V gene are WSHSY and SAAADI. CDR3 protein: CASSESRQAYEQYF. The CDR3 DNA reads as TGCGCCAGCAGTGAGTCGAGACAGGCCTACGAGCAGTACTTC.

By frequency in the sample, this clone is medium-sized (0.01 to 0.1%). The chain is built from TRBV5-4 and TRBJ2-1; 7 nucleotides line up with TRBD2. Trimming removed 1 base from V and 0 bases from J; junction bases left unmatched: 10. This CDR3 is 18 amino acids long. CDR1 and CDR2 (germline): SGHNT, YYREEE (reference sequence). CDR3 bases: TGTGCCAGCAGCTTGTCGGTACTAGCGAGGAGCTCCTACAATGAGCAGTTCTTC. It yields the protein CASSLSVLARSSYNEQFF.

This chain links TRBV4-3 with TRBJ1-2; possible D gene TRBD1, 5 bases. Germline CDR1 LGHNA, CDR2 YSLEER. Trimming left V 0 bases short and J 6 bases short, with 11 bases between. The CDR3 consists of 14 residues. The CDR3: CASSQDRGGNGYTF. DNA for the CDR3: TGCGCCAGCAGCCAAGATCGGGGGGGTAATGGCTACACCTTC.

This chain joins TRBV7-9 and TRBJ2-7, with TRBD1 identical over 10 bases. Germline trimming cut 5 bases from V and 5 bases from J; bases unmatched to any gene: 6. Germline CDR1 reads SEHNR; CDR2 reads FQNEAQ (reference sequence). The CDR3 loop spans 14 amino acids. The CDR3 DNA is TGTGCCAGCAGCCTCGGGACAGGGGCCCACGAGCAGTACTTC. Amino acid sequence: CASSLGTGAHEQYF.

CDR3 bases: TGCAGCGTTGTACAGGGGGCAAGAACGCAGTATTTT. It encodes CSVVQGARTQYF. V usage is TRBV29-1 and J usage is TRBJ2-3, with TRBD1 matching over 9 bases. Trimming took 4 bases from V and 9 from J; bases not matched to a gene: 5. From germline, CDR1 is SQVTM and CDR2 ANQGSEA. The CDR3 runs to 12 residues.

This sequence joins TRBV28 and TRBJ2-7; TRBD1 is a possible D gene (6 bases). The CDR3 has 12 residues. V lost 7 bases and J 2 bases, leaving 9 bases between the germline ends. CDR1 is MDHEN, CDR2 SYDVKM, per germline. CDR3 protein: CASTGQTYEQYF. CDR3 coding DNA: TGTGCCAGCACCGGACAGACCTACGAGCAGTACTTC.